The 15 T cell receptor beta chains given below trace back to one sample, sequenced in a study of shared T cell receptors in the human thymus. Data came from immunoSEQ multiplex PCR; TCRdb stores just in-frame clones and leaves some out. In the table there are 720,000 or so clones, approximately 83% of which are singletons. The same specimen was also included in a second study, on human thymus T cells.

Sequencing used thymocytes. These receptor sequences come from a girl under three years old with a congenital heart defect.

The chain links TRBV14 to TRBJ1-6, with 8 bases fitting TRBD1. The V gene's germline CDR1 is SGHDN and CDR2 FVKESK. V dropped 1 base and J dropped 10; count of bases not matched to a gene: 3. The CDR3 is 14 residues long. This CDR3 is CASSQGTGWSPLHF. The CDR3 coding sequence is TGTGCCAGCAGCCAAGGGACAGGGTGGTCACCCCTCCACTTT.

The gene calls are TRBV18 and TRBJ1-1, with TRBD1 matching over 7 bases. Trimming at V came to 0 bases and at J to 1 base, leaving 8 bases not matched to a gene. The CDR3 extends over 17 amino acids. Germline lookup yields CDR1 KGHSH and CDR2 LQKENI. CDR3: CASSPPDRAEGNTEAFF. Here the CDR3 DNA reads TGTGCCAGCTCACCACCCGACAGGGCAGAGGGGAACACTGAAGCTTTCTTT.

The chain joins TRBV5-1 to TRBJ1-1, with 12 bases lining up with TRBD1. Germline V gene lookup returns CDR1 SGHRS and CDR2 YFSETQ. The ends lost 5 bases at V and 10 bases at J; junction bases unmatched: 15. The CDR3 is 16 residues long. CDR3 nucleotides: TGCGCCAGCAGAAAACTACACGGGACAGGGGGCGAACCAGCTTTCTTT. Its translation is CASRKLHGTGGEPAFF. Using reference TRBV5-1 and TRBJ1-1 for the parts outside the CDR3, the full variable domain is KAGVTQTPRYLIKTRGQQVTLSCSPISGHRSVSWYQQTPGQGLQFLFEYFSETQRNKGNFPGRFSGRQFSNSRSEMNVSTLELGDSALYLCASRKLHGTGGEPAFFGQGTRLTVV.

For the CDR3, the DNA is TGTGCCAGTAGTATCTCGGGAGGGGTAGTAGGGTCGAATCAGCCCCAGCATTTT. Translated: CASSISGGVVGSNQPQHF. The chain couples TRBV19 to TRBJ1-5; perhaps TRBD1 as D (5 bases). Germline V gene data show CDR1 as LNHDA and CDR2 as SQIVND (reference sequence). Between the trimmed V and J ends, which lost 3 bases and 4 bases, there was a span of 22 bases. There are 18 residues in the CDR3.

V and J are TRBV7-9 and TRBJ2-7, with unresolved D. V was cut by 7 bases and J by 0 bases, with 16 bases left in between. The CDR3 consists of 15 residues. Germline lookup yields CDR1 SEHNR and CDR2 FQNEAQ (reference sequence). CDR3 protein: CASNLGLGSSYEQYF. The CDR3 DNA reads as TGTGCCAGCAACCTAGGATTGGGTAGCTCCTACGAGCAGTACTTC.

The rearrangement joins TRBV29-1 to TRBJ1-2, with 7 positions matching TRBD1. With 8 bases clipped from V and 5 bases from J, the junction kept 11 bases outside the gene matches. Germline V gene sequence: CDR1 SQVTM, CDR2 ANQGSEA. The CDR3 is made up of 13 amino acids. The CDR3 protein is CSTESGGGYGYTF. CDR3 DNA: TGCAGCACTGAATCAGGGGGTGGGTATGGCTACACCTTC.

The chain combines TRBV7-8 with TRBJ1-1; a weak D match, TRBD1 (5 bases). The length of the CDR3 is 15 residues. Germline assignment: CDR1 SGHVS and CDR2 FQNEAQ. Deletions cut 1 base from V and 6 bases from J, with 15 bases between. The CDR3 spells CASSLEGGSGPEAFF. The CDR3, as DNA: TGTGCCAGCAGCTTAGAAGGAGGGTCAGGGCCTGAAGCTTTCTTT.

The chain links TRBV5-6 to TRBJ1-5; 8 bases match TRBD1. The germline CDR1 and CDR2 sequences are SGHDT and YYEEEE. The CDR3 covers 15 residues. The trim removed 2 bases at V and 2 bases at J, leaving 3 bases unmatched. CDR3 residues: CASSFAGQGNQPQHF. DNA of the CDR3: TGTGCCAGCAGCTTTGCGGGACAGGGCAATCAGCCCCAGCATTTT.

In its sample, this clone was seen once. Here the CDR3 reads CASGRGSRGETQYF. CDR3 sequence (DNA): TGTGCTAGTGGAAGGGGGTCGAGGGGAGAGACCCAGTACTTC. The chain carries TRBV12-5 and TRBJ2-5, with D possibly being TRBD1 (6 bases). The CDR3 runs 14 residues. Germline CDR1 reads LGHNT; CDR2 reads FRNRAP. Between the trimmed V and J ends, which lost 6 bases and 4 bases, there was a span of 15 bases.

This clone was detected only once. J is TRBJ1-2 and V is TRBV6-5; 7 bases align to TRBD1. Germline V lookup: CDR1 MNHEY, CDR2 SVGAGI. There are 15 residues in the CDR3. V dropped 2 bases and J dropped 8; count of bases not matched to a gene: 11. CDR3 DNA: TGTGCCAGCAGTTACAACAGGGGTCCCCTAAGCGGCTACACCTTC. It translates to CASSYNRGPLSGYTF.

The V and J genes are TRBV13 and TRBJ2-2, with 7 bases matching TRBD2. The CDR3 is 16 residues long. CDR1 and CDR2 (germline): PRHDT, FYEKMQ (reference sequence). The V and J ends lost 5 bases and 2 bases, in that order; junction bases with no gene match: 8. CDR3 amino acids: CASSPGTTLNTGELFF. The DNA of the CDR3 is TGTGCCAGCAGCCCCGGGACTACCTTAAACACCGGGGAGCTGTTTTTT.

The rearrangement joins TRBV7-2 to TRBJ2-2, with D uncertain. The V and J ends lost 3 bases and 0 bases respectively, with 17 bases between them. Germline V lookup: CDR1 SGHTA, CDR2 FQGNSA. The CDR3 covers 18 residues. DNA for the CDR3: TGTGCCAGCAGCTTTAGAGGTTGGGTGCTAGCGAACACCGGGGAGCTGTTTTTT. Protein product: CASSFRGWVLANTGELFF. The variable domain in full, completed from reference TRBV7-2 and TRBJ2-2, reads GAGVSQSPSNKVTEKGKDVELRCDPISGHTALYWYRQSLGQGLEFLIYFQGNSAPDKSGLPSDRFSAERTGGSVSTLTIQRTQQEDSAVYLCASSFRGWVLANTGELFFGEGSRLTVL.

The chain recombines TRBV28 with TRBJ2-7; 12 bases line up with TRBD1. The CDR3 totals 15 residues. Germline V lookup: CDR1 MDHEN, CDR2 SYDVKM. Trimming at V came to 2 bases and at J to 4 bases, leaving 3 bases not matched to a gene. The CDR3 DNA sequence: TGTGCCAGCAGTTTAGCGGGACAGGGGGCTTACGAGCAGTACTTC. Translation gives CASSLAGQGAYEQYF.

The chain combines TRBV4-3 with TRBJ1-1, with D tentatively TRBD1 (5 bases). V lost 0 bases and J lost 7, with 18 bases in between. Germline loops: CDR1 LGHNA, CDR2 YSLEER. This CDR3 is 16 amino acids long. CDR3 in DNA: TGCGCCAGCAGCCAAGATCCGGGGGAGGGAGGTGTTGAAGCTTTCTTT. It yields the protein CASSQDPGEGGVEAFF.

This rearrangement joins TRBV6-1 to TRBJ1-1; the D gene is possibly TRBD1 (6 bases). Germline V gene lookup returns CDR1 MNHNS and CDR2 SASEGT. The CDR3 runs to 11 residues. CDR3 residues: CALDRTAEAFF. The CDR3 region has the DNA TGTGCTCTGGATAGGACAGCTGAAGCTTTCTTT.